A single sample gave rise to the 26 T cell receptor beta chains below, sequenced in a study of blood T cell repertoires in COVID-19 (dated by TCRdb to the early 2020s). Library construction relied on the immunoSEQ multiplex PCR assay. TCRdb re-hosts the immuneACCESS table, in-frame sequences only. Its copies lack some clones; in the studies checked, an unresolved V gene accounts for under half of them, and the cause for the rest is not known. A total of 150,000 to 200,000 clones appear in this sample, around 83% of them only once. The ten biggest clones cover 1.5% of the sample. The sequenced sample was peripheral blood. All receptors come from a human donor in a cohort sampled during active COVID-19.

The V and J genes are TRBV6-5 and TRBJ1-2; 11 positions agree with TRBD1. Unmatched junction bases numbered 6, after V lost 3 bases and J lost 6 bases. This CDR3 region has 15 residues. Germline CDR1 is MNHEY and CDR2 is SVGAGI. In DNA form, the CDR3 reads TGTGCCAGCAGTTATGGGGACAGGGGGATCCATGGCTACACCTTC. This gives the protein CASSYGDRGIHGYTF.

The chain joins TRBV2 to TRBJ2-1; TRBD2 matches 9 bases. From germline, CDR1 is SNHLY and CDR2 FYNNEI. The CDR3 loop spans 17 amino acids. J lost 5 bases, V lost 3 bases, and 11 bases had no gene match. CDR3 sequence: CASSDGISGSFHNEQFF. The CDR3 region has the DNA TGTGCCAGCAGTGATGGGATTAGCGGGAGTTTCCACAATGAGCAGTTCTTC.

J is TRBJ1-5 and V is TRBV10-3; 10 bases are shared with TRBD1. The CDR3 spans 17 residues. V shed 4 bases and J 2 bases; nucleotides not matched to a gene: 8. Germline CDR1 reads ENHRY; CDR2 reads SYGVKD. CDR3 in DNA: TGTGCCATCAGTGGGACAGGGGGAGTGGGAGGCAATCAGCCCCAGCATTTT. Translated: CAISGTGGVGGNQPQHF.

Only one count was recorded for this clone. The chain links TRBV15 to TRBJ1-4; 7 bases are shared with TRBD1. Per germline, CDR1 LNHNV and CDR2 YYDKDF (reference sequence). The CDR3 consists of 17 residues. J was trimmed by 3 bases and V by 1 base; bases with no gene match: 8. The CDR3 loop is CATSRGEPGQPNEKLFF. The CDR3 DNA follows: TGTGCCACCAGCAGAGGGGAGCCGGGACAGCCTAATGAAAAACTGTTTTTT.

The rearrangement links TRBV28 to TRBJ2-1; 16 bases are a match to TRBD2. The germline V gene encodes CDR1 MDHEN and CDR2 SYDVKM. Trimming removed 8 bases from V and 9 bases from J; junction bases left unmatched: 7. CDR3 size: 15 residues. CDR3 sequence reads: CASGTGTSGRGEQFF. The DNA for the CDR3 is TGTGCCAGCGGTACCGGGACTAGCGGGAGGGGTGAGCAGTTCTTC.

For the CDR3, the DNA is TGTGCCAGTAGTCCCCGGACTGCCTACGAGCAGTACTTC. Translated: CASSPRTAYEQYF. The chain employs TRBV19 and TRBJ2-7; tentative D call: TRBD2 (5 bases). The germline V and J ends were trimmed by 5 bases and 2 bases, with 10 bases remaining between them. CDR1 LNHDA and CDR2 SQIVND come from the germline V gene (reference sequence). The CDR3 is 13 amino acids. The variable domain in full, with the rest retrieved from reference TRBV19 and TRBJ2-7, is DGGITQSPKYLFRKEGQNVTLSCEQNLNHDAMYWYRQDPGQGLRLIYYSQIVNDFQKGDIAEGYSVSREKKESFPLTVTSAQKNPTAFYLCASSPRTAYEQYFGPGTRLTVT.

The chain joins TRBV5-1 to TRBJ2-2, with D perhaps TRBD2 (6 bases). Germline assignment: CDR1 SGHRS and CDR2 YFSETQ. CDR3 length: 15 amino acids. Trimming removed 1 base at V and 0 bases at J, with 7 bases between. The DNA for the CDR3 is TGCGCCAGCAGCTTGCCTAGCGCGAACACCGGGGAGCTGTTTTTT. Translating it yields CASSLPSANTGELFF.

The chain has TRBV28 and TRBJ1-2; D is unresolved. The CDR3 covers 13 residues. Germline CDR1 MDHEN, CDR2 SYDVKM. Trimming pared 4 bases from V and 6 bases from J, leaving 12 bases between. The CDR3 spells CASSSADSDGYTF. The CDR3 DNA reads as TGTGCCAGCAGTTCTGCAGATAGCGATGGCTACACCTTC.

The CDR3: CASSLAPSSYNEQFF. The DNA of the CDR3 is TGTGCCAGCAGCTTAGCCCCGAGCTCCTACAATGAGCAGTTCTTC. The chain employs TRBV7-3 and TRBJ2-1; no clear D. The ends were cut back, 2 bases at V and 0 bases at J, with 8 bases in the middle. This CDR3 has 15 residues. Germline CDR1 and CDR2: SGHTA and FQGTGA.

The chain joins TRBV5-4 to TRBJ2-7; 7 positions agree with TRBD1. Trimming took 4 bases from V and 2 from J; bases not matched to a gene: 6. In germline, CDR1 is SGHNT, CDR2 YYREEE (reference sequence). This CDR3 spans 14 amino acids. The CDR3 nucleotides are TGTGCCAGCAGCCCCCGGGACAGCACCTACGAGCAGTACTTC. Translating it yields CASSPRDSTYEQYF.

The CDR3 reads CASSKQGSREKLFF. CDR3 nucleotide sequence: TGTGCCAGTTCTAAACAGGGTTCTCGTGAAAAACTGTTTTTT. This chain joins TRBV19 and TRBJ1-4; possibly TRBD1 for D (6 bases). Germline lookup yields CDR1 LNHDA and CDR2 SQIVND (reference sequence). V was pared by 8 bases and J by 7 bases, with 17 bases between. The CDR3 length is 14 residues.

This clone was seen a few times. V gene TRBV3-1 (or the pseudogene TRBV3-2) combines with J gene TRBJ2-1, with D possibly matching TRBD2 (5 bases). The germline CDR1 and CDR2 sequences are LGHDT and YNNKEL (reference sequence). V was clipped by 3 bases and J by 0 bases, with 6 bases between them. CDR3 size: 14 residues. The CDR3 here is CASSQGSSYNEQFF. DNA for the CDR3: TGTGCCAGCAGCCAGGGGAGCTCCTACAATGAGCAGTTCTTC.

V and J are TRBV3-1 (or the pseudogene TRBV3-2) and TRBJ1-5, with D hard to call. The CDR3 spans 13 residues. The germline V gene has CDR1 LGHDT and CDR2 YNNKEL (reference sequence). V lost 1 base and J lost 8, with 9 bases in between. The CDR3 spells CASSQGVVEPQHF. Written as DNA, the CDR3 is TGTGCCAGCAGCCAAGGAGTCGTGGAGCCCCAGCATTTT.

The rearrangement joins TRBV6-6 to TRBJ2-3; 11 bases line up with TRBD2. Germline V lookup: CDR1 MNHNY, CDR2 SVGAGI (reference sequence). The junction had 4 bases not matched to a gene; V was cut back by 7 bases and J by 1 base. CDR3 length: 15 amino acids. In DNA form, the CDR3 reads TGTGCCAGCAACCGTAGCGGGAGGGGCACAGATACGCAGTATTTT. This translates into CASNRSGRGTDTQYF.

The chain joins TRBV5-4 to TRBJ2-1; a weak D match, TRBD1 (6 bases). The CDR3 covers 13 residues. V was clipped by 5 bases and J by 10 bases, with 16 bases between them. CDR1 is SGHNT, CDR2 YYREEE, per germline (reference sequence). The CDR3 loop reads CASSWTDSKEQFF. CDR3 nucleotide sequence: TGTGCCAGCAGTTGGACAGATTCTAAAGAGCAGTTCTTC.

This clone was picked up one time. The chain uses TRBV7-3 and TRBJ2-1; 8 nucleotides agree with TRBD2. The CDR3 contains 14 residues. Trimming removed 2 bases from V and 5 bases from J; junction bases left unmatched: 2. Germline CDR1 and CDR2: SGHTA and FQGTGA. CDR3 DNA sequence: TGTGCCAGCAGCTTAGGACTAGCCAACAATGAGCAGTTCTTC. Protein sequence: CASSLGLANNEQFF.

The chain has TRBV7-3 and TRBJ1-3; TRBD1 aligns across 8 bases. The CDR3 covers 14 residues. V dropped 4 bases and J dropped 2; count of bases not matched to a gene: 1. In germline, CDR1 is SGHTA, CDR2 FQGTGA. The CDR3, as DNA: TGTGCCAGCAGCTCGACAGGGGCTGGAAACACCATATATTTT. Translated: CASSSTGAGNTIYF.

This chain connects TRBV6-5 to TRBJ1-1, with TRBD1 identical over 10 bases. This CDR3 comprises 14 residues. In germline, CDR1 is MNHEY, CDR2 SVGAGI. With 5 bases clipped from V and 7 bases from J, the junction kept 7 bases outside the gene matches. The CDR3 DNA sequence: TGTGCCAGCAGTAAAAAGACAGGGGGCGATGAAGCTTTCTTT. It is translated as CASSKKTGGDEAFF.

The V and J genes are TRBV11-2 and TRBJ1-1, with D possibly being TRBD1 (5 bases). The CDR3 sequence is 14 residues long. Between the trimmed V and J ends, which lost 0 bases and 4 bases, there was a span of 9 bases. Germline CDR1 reads SGHAT; CDR2 reads FQNNGV. The CDR3: CASSLEGEITEAFF. The CDR3 DNA follows: TGTGCCAGCAGCTTAGAAGGGGAAATCACTGAAGCTTTCTTT.

This chain uses TRBV2 with TRBJ2-5, with 9 bases that match TRBD2. The CDR3 totals 14 residues. Looked up from germline, CDR1 is SNHLY and CDR2 is FYNNEI. V shed 6 bases, J shed 5 bases, and the junction held 7 bases outside the gene matches. The CDR3 here is CASRSLAGWETQYF. DNA of the CDR3: TGTGCCAGCAGATCCCTAGCGGGGTGGGAGACCCAGTACTTC.

The V and J genes are TRBV9 and TRBJ2-7, with a weak D call TRBD2 (5 bases). Germline CDR1 is SGDLS and CDR2 is YYNGEE. The V and J ends lost 0 bases and 6 bases respectively, with 10 bases between them. This CDR3 is built from 13 residues. The CDR3 sequence is CASSVGTVGEQYF. The CDR3 nucleotides are TGTGCCAGCAGCGTAGGGACTGTCGGCGAGCAGTACTTC.

This clone was seen only once. V usage is TRBV7-2 and J usage is TRBJ2-7; 7 bases fit TRBD1. Looked up from germline, CDR1 is SGHTA and CDR2 is FQGNSA. With V trimmed by 2 bases and J by 2 bases, 3 bases remained unmatched. The CDR3 is made up of 14 amino acids. CDR3 sequence reads: CASSLNRGPYEQYF. In nucleotides, the CDR3 is TGTGCCAGCAGCTTAAACAGGGGCCCCTACGAGCAGTACTTC. Together with reference TRBV7-2 and TRBJ2-7, the CDR3 gives the full variable domain: GAGVSQSPSNKVTEKGKDVELRCDPISGHTALYWYRQSLGQGLEFLIYFQGNSAPDKSGLPSDRFSAERTGGSVSTLTIQRTQQEDSAVYLCASSLNRGPYEQYFGPGTRLTVT.

The table lists this clone with a few counts. V is TRBV9 and J is TRBJ1-2, with D perhaps matching TRBD1 (5 bases). The CDR3 length is 12 residues. V was trimmed by 0 bases and J by 8 bases, leaving 8 bases between them. CDR1 is SGDLS, CDR2 YYNGEE, per germline. The CDR3 loop is CASSVGRGGYTF. The CDR3 nucleotides read TGTGCCAGCAGCGTAGGGAGGGGCGGCTACACCTTC.

V and J are TRBV7-9 and TRBJ2-1; 7 nucleotides line up with TRBD2. The CDR3 spans 17 residues. CDR1 SEHNR and CDR2 FQNEAQ come from the germline V gene (reference sequence). Unmatched junction bases numbered 14, after V lost 5 bases and J lost 4 bases. The CDR3 coding sequence is TGTGCCAGCAGCCCAGCCCGGGCGGGAGCGTTATACAATGAGCAGTTCTTC. Its translation is CASSPARAGALYNEQFF. Combining the CDR3 with reference TRBV7-9 and TRBJ2-1 gives the whole variable domain DTGVSQNPRHKITKRGQNVTFRCDPISEHNRLYWYRQTLGQGPEFLTYFQNEAQLEKSRLLSDRFSAERPKGSFSTLEIQRTEQGDSAMYLCASSPARAGALYNEQFFGPGTRLTVL.

The chain is built from TRBV18 and TRBJ2-5; tentatively, D is TRBD2 (5 bases). There are 14 residues in the CDR3. V was pared by 0 bases and J by 5 bases, with 10 bases between. Per the germline V gene, CDR1 is KGHSH and CDR2 is LQKENI. CDR3 nucleotides: TGTGCCAGCTCACCACCGAGGGCAGTGGAGACCCAGTACTTC. It is translated as CASSPPRAVETQYF.

The chain employs TRBV27 and TRBJ2-3; 8 bases line up with TRBD2. The V gene end was trimmed by 1 base and the J gene end by 0 bases; junction bases not matched to a gene: 3. The CDR3 is 16 residues long. Germline CDR1 is MNHEY and CDR2 is SMNVEV (reference sequence). The CDR3 here is CASSLLAGLSTDTQYF. In nucleotides, the CDR3 is TGTGCCAGCAGTTTATTAGCGGGACTTAGCACAGATACGCAGTATTTT.